A selection of T cell receptor beta chains follows, all from one sample in a study of cytomegalovirus exposure and HLA in healthy donors. The repertoire was sequenced with immunoSEQ multiplex PCR; TCRdb's copy has only in-frame clones and lacks some. The table includes roughly 220,000 clones, approximately 80% detected once. Sequencing was carried out using PBMCs. The receptors here all came from a man aged 30-40 years in good health and CMV-seronegative. The CDR3 runs from the conserved cysteine through the conserved F or W. The order of the fields is D gene, J gene, V gene, clone size, CDR3 protein, CDR3 DNA. A D gene is named only where the DNA matches it firmly. A row's size may be missing; if present it is once, few, many or a size class.

NA,TRBJ2-3,TRBV4-1,NA,CASSQVRFAVVDTQYF,TGCGCCAGCAGCCAAGTTCGGTTTGCGGTCGTGGATACGCAGTATTTT
NA,TRBJ1-5,TRBV7-9,NA,CASNSSVGNQPQHF,TGTGCCAGCAACTCTTCGGTGGGCAATCAGCCCCAGCATTTT
NA,TRBJ2-3,TRBV11-2,NA,CASSLWTEGVTDTQYF,TGTGCCAGCAGCTTATGGACCGAGGGCGTCACAGATACGCAGTATTTT
TRBD2,TRBJ2-7,TRBV5-6,NA,CASSFRTSGGTYEQYF,TGTGCCAGCAGCTTTAGGACTAGCGGGGGGACCTACGAGCAGTACTTC
TRBD1,TRBJ1-6,TRBV7-2,NA,CASSLRPGTANNSPLHF,TGTGCCAGCAGCTTAAGGCCCGGGACAGCCAATAATTCACCCCTCCACTTT
TRBD1,TRBJ2-4,TRBV27,few,CASGSGQGTENIQYF,TGTGCCAGCGGGTCAGGACAGGGAACAGAAAACATTCAGTACTTC
TRBD2,TRBJ2-1,TRBV5-1,NA,CASSLAGSSYNEQFF,TGCGCCAGCAGCTTAGCGGGGAGCTCCTACAATGAGCAGTTCTTC
TRBD1,TRBJ2-5,TRBV6-1,NA,CASSGQGAETQYF,TGTGCCAGCAGTGGACAGGGGGCGGAGACCCAGTACTTC
NA,TRBJ1-1,TRBV4-2,NA,CASSPTGGEAFF,TGTGCCAGCAGCCCTACCGGGGGTGAAGCTTTCTTT
TRBD1,TRBJ2-1,TRBV9,NA,CASSVGAVGDSPRFYYNEQFF,TGTGCCAGCAGCGTAGGGGCGGTAGGGGACAGTCCCCGTTTCTACTACAATGAGCAGTTCTTC
TRBD1,TRBJ1-1,TRBV6-1,few,CASNPRRETGAAFF,TGTGCCAGCAATCCGAGGAGGGAGACAGGGGCAGCTTTCTTT
NA,TRBJ2-7,TRBV5-6,few,CASSSDSPEQYF,TGTGCCAGCAGCTCGGACTCCCCCGAGCAGTACTTC
NA,TRBJ1-2,TRBV5-1,NA,CASSVSDRNYGYTF,TGCGCCAGCAGCGTTTCAGACAGAAACTATGGCTACACCTTC
NA,TRBJ2-7,TRBV28,NA,CASKEGATYEQYF,TGTGCCAGTAAGGAGGGGGCGACCTACGAGCAGTACTTC
NA,TRBJ2-7,TRBV5-4,NA,CASSLGGNYEQYF,TGTGCCAGCAGCTTAGGCGGGAACTACGAGCAGTACTTC
TRBD2,TRBJ2-2,TRBV18,NA,CASSPLSTSGASNDRTTGELFF,TGTGCCAGCTCACCATTGTCCACTAGCGGGGCATCGAACGATCGAACAACCGGGGAGCTGTTTTTT
TRBD2,TRBJ2-3,TRBV5-1,NA,CASSLSSGGPVTDTQYF,TGCGCCAGCAGCTTGTCTAGCGGGGGGCCCGTCACAGATACGCAGTATTTT
NA,TRBJ2-3,TRBV5-1,NA,CASSFRGTTDTQYF,TGCGCCAGCAGCTTTCGGGGGACCACAGATACGCAGTATTTT
TRBD2,TRBJ2-5,TRBV5-1,NA,CASSLEPAGGQETQYF,TGCGCCAGCAGCTTGGAGCCAGCGGGGGGCCAAGAGACCCAGTACTTC
TRBD2,TRBJ2-5,TRBV5-5,NA,CASSFGLAGSGETQYF,TGTGCCAGCAGCTTCGGACTAGCGGGGAGTGGAGAGACCCAGTACTTC
TRBD1,TRBJ1-2,TRBV28,NA,CASSSGQGFGNYGYTF,TGTGCCAGCAGTTCGGGACAGGGTTTCGGCAACTATGGCTACACCTTC
TRBD1,TRBJ2-4,TRBV5-6,NA,CASSLGKGAGNIQYF,TGTGCCAGCAGCTTGGGGAAGGGGGCCGGAAACATTCAGTACTTC
TRBD1,TRBJ2-7,TRBV18,NA,CASSPLMTGAFPEQYF,TGTGCCAGCTCACCACTGATGACAGGGGCGTTTCCGGAGCAGTACTTC
NA,TRBJ2-2,TRBV28,NA,CASSPPYNTGELFF,TGTGCCAGCAGCCCCCCGTATAACACCGGGGAGCTGTTTTTT
NA,TRBJ2-7,TRBV29-1,NA,CSAQRSQNEQYF,TGCAGCGCCCAGAGGTCGCAGAACGAGCAGTACTTC
TRBD1,TRBJ1-1,TRBV29-1,NA,CSVGTGNTEAFF,TGCAGCGTGGGGACAGGGAACACTGAAGCTTTCTTT
NA,TRBJ1-1,TRBV10-1,NA,CASSEGEENTEAFF,TGCGCCAGCAGTGAAGGGGAGGAAAACACTGAAGCTTTCTTT
NA,TRBJ2-1,TRBV4-2,NA,CASSQGRGGESEQFF,TGTGCCAGCAGCCAAGGAAGGGGGGGAGAGAGTGAGCAGTTCTTC
NA,TRBJ2-1,TRBV19,once,CASSMVRGRGNEQFF,TGTGCCAGTAGTATGGTCAGGGGGCGGGGGAATGAGCAGTTCTTC